This section outlines one T cell receptor beta chain sequence together with its context. What it binds is unknown. The data belong to a study of T cells in localized non-small cell lung cancer. General observations from the study: Since sequencing was restricted to only one region of the tumor, intratumor heterogeneity remains a possibility. Higher adjacent-lung clonality was associated with shorter survival.

The CDR3 has 11 amino acids. Trimming pared 7 bases from V and 2 bases from J, leaving 6 bases between. The data were produced by immunoSEQ multiplex PCR, yet TCRdb's version contains in-frame clones alone and is incomplete. The profile covers over a thousand clones, with 22% appearing a single time and around 18% taken by the ten largest. The material sequenced was normal lung tissue next to the tumor, taken before any cancer treatment. This TCR was sampled from a woman between 35 and 70 years old with stage III lung adenocarcinoma. The rearrangement uses TRBV6-7 and TRBJ2-7, with D unclear. TRBV6-7 belongs to the ORF category, with a function that is uncertain. This CDR3 reads CASKTTYEQYF. CDR3 bases: TGTGCCAGCAAGACCACCTACGAGCAGTACTTC.